This TCR beta chain was sequenced during a study of HIV-infected patients and healthy controls. Trimming stripped 4 bases from V and 10 bases from J, with 8 bases between. The CDR3 runs to 12 residues. Germline V lookup: CDR1 SNHLY, CDR2 FYNNEI. This clonotype was observed at least ten times. Approximately 500 ng RNA was reverse transcribed with alpha and beta constant-region primers. Using multiplexing indices, alpha and beta chain libraries were generated apart by chain-specific third strand synthesis. TCRdb analysed the 5' RACE reads with MiXCR anew, one entry per CDR3 protein. The table has approximately 10,000 distinct CDR3 sequences, about 10% seen once. All unsorted peripheral T cells were captured because whole blood was used without fractionation. Enrolled donors were untreated HIV-infected adults about to begin antiretroviral therapy.

The clonotype originates from an adult with HIV infection. The V gene is TRBV2, the J gene TRBJ1-6; D possibly corresponds to TRBD1 (6 bases). Here the sequenced sample was blood, taken before antiretroviral therapy. The CDR3 loop reads CASSAGESPLHF. For the CDR3, the DNA is TGTGCCAGCAGTGCAGGGGAATCACCCCTCCACTTT.